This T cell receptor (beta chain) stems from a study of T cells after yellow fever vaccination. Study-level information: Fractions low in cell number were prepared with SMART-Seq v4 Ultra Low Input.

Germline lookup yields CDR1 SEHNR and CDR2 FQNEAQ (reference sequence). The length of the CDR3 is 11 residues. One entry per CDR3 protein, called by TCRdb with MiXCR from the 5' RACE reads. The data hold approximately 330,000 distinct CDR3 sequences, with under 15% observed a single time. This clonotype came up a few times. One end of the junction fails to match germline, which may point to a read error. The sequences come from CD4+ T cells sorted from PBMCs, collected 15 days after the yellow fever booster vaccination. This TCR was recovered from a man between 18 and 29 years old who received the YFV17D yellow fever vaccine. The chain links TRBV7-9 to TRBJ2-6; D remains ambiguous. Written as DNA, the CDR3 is TGTGCCAGCAGTTTAGACACCGTCCTGACTTTC. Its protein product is CASSLDTVLTF.